What follows are 8 T cell receptor beta chains derived from one specimen sequenced in a study of shared clonotypes between healthy human individuals. Selected positively for CCR7 and CD45RO-negative, naive CD8 cells excluded terminally differentiated effector memory CD45RA+ cells. Data came from immunoSEQ multiplex PCR; TCRdb stores just in-frame clones and leaves some out. The sample contains around 1,900,000 clones, about 94% of which appear only once. Source material: naive CD8+ T cells from PBMCs. These receptors came from a man younger than 35 in good health. Some clones in this sample may be carry-over from other donors' samples.

The CDR3 region is CASSYQQGGELFF. The CDR3 DNA is TGTGCCAGCAGCTACCAACAGGGAGGGGAGCTGTTTTTT. V gene TRBV6-5 combines with J gene TRBJ2-2; the D gene is possibly TRBD1 (6 bases). CDR3 length: 13 amino acids. V gave up 6 bases and J gave up 8 bases, with 13 bases separating them. Germline V lookup: CDR1 MNHEY, CDR2 SVGAGI.

The chain carries TRBV2 and TRBJ2-5, with TRBD2 as a possible D gene (7 bases). Looked up from germline, CDR1 is SNHLY and CDR2 is FYNNEI. V lost 8 bases, J lost 1 base, and 14 bases lay in between. The CDR3 runs to 14 residues. This CDR3 is CASLPRGAQETQYF. The CDR3, as DNA: TGTGCCAGCCTTCCTCGGGGGGCCCAAGAGACCCAGTACTTC.

The V call is TRBV27, the J call TRBJ2-1; 7 bases fit TRBD1. The V and J ends lost 2 bases and 12 bases, in that order; junction bases with no gene match: 7. The germline V gene encodes CDR1 MNHEY and CDR2 SMNVEV (reference sequence). This CDR3 comprises 13 residues. CDR3 amino acids: CASSLGTALGQFF. In nucleotides, the CDR3 is TGTGCCAGCAGTTTAGGGACAGCTCTTGGGCAGTTCTTC.

The chain is built from TRBV9 and TRBJ1-1; D may be TRBD1 (5 bases). The ends were cut back, 3 bases at V and 6 bases at J, with 18 bases in the middle. CDR3 length: 15 residues. Germline V gene lookup returns CDR1 SGDLS and CDR2 YYNGEE. CDR3 in amino acids: CASSGDSGYGAEAFF. The CDR3 DNA sequence: TGTGCCAGCAGCGGCGACAGTGGGTATGGGGCTGAAGCTTTCTTT. Using reference TRBV9 and TRBJ1-1 for the parts outside the CDR3, the full variable domain is DSGVTQTPKHLITATGQRVTLRCSPRSGDLSVYWYQQSLDQGLQFLIQYYNGEERAKGNILERFSAQQFPDLHSELNLSSLELGDSALYFCASSGDSGYGAEAFFGQGTRLTVV.

The rearrangement joins TRBV5-6 to TRBJ2-7; 9 nucleotides agree with TRBD2. The CDR3 spans 14 residues. Germline V gene data show CDR1 as SGHDT and CDR2 as YYEEEE. Losses at the gene ends were 6 bases for V and 2 bases for J; bases not matched to a gene: 6. In nucleotides, the CDR3 is TGTGCCAGCAACGCGGGACTAGCTACCTACGAGCAGTACTTC. Translated: CASNAGLATYEQYF.

The chain combines TRBV19 with TRBJ1-1; D gene uncertain. CDR3 length equals 17 residues. The V end was cut by 4 bases, the J end by 0 bases, with 18 bases between. CDR1 and CDR2 from the germline V gene are LNHDA and SQIVND (reference sequence). CDR3 region: CASSKALHRGVNTEAFF. CDR3 nucleotides: TGTGCCAGTAGTAAGGCCCTACATCGGGGAGTGAACACTGAAGCTTTCTTT.

The chain couples TRBV14 to TRBJ2-3, with a weak D call TRBD1 (5 bases). Looked up from germline, CDR1 is SGHDN and CDR2 is FVKESK. V lost 3 bases and J 10 bases, leaving 20 bases between the germline ends. The CDR3 totals 15 residues. The CDR3 loop is CASSQKDAPGLSQYF. The CDR3 bases are TGTGCCAGCAGCCAGAAGGATGCGCCAGGGCTGTCGCAGTATTTT.

The V gene is TRBV7-3, the J gene TRBJ2-5; D is unresolved. In germline, CDR1 is SGHTA, CDR2 FQGTGA. This CDR3 comprises 11 residues. The V gene lost 4 bases and the J gene lost 3 bases, with 3 bases spanning the gap. This CDR3 is CASSSEETQYF. CDR3 nucleotide sequence: TGTGCCAGCAGCTCCGAAGAGACCCAGTACTTC.